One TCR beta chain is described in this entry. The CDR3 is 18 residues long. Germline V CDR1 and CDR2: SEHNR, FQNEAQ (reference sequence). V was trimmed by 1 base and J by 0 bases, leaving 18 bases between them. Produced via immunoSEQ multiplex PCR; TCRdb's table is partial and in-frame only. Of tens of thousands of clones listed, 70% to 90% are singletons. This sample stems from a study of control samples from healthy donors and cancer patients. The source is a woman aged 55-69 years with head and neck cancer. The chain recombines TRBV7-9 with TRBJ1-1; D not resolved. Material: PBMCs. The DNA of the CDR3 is TGTGCCAGCAGCTTAGATGACGGCCTGAACATTATGAACACTGAAGCTTTCTTT. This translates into CASSLDDGLNIMNTEAFF.